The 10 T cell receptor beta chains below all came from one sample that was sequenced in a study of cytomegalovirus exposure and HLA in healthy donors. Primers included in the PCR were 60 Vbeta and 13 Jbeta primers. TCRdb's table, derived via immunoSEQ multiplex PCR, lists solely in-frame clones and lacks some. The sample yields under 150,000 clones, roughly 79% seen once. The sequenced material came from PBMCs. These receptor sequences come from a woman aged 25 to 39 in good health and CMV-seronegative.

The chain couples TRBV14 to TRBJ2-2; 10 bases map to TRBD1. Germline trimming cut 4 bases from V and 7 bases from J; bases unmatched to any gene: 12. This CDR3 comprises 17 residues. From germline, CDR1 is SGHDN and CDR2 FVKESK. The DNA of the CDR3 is TGTGCCAGCAGCCCGAAATCCGGGACAGGGGATGACGGGGAGCTGTTTTTT. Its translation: CASSPKSGTGDDGELFF.

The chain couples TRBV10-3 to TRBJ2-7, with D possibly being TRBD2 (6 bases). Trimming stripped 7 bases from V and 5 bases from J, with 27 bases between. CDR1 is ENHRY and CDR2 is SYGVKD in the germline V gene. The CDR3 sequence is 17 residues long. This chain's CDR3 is CAITTREPKGGIHEQYF. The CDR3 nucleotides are TGTGCCATCACCACCCGGGAACCAAAGGGAGGAATCCACGAGCAGTACTTC.

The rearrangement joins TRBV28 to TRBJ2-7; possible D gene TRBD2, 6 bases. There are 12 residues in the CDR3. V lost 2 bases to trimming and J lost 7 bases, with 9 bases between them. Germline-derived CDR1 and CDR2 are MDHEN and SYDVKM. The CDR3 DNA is TGTGCCAGCAGTTTAAAACGGGAGGAGCAGTACTTC. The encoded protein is CASSLKREEQYF.

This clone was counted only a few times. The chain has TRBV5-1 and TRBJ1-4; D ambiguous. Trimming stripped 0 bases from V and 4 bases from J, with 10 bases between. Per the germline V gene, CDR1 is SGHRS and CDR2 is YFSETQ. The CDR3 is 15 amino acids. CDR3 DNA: TGCGCCAGCAGCTTGGCCGGGATCTTTAATGAAAAACTGTTTTTT. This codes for CASSLAGIFNEKLFF. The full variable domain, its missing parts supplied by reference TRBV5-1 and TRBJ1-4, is KAGVTQTPRYLIKTRGQQVTLSCSPISGHRSVSWYQQTPGQGLQFLFEYFSETQRNKGNFPGRFSGRQFSNSRSEMNVSTLELGDSALYLCASSLAGIFNEKLFFGSGTQLSVL.

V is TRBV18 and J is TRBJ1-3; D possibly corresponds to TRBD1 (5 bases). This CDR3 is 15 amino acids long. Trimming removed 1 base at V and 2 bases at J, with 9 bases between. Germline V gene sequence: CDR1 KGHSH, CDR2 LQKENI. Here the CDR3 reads CASSPRQQAGNTIYF. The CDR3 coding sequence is TGTGCCAGCTCACCACGGCAACAGGCTGGAAACACCATATATTTT.

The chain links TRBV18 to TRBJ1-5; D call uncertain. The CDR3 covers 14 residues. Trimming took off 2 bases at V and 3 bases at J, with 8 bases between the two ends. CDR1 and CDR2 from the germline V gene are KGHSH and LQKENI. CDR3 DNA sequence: TGTGCCAGCTCACCAGAGGGTTCCAATCAGCCCCAGCATTTT. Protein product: CASSPEGSNQPQHF.

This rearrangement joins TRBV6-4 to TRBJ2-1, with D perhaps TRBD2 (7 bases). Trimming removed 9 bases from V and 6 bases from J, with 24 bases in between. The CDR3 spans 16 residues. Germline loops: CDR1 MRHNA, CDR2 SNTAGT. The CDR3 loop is CASPNGRGGICNEQFF. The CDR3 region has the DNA TGTGCCAGTCCCAATGGAAGGGGGGGTATATGCAATGAGCAGTTCTTC.

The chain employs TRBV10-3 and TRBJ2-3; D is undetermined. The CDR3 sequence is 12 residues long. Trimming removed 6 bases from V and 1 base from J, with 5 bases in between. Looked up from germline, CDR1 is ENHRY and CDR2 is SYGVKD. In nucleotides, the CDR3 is TGTGCCATCAGCCCTGGCACAGATACGCAGTATTTT. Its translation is CAISPGTDTQYF.

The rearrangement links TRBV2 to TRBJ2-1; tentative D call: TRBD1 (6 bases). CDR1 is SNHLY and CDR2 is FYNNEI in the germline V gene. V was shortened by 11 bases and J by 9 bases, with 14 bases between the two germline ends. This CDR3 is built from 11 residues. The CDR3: CAGRTGSEQFF. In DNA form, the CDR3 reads TGTGCCGGCCGAACAGGGAGTGAGCAGTTCTTC. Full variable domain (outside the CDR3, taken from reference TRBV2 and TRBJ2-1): EPEVTQTPSHQVTQMGQEVILRCVPISNHLYFYWYRQILGQKVEFLVSFYNNEISEKSEIFDDQFSVERPDGSNFTLKIRSTKLEDSAMYFCAGRTGSEQFFGPGTRLTVL.

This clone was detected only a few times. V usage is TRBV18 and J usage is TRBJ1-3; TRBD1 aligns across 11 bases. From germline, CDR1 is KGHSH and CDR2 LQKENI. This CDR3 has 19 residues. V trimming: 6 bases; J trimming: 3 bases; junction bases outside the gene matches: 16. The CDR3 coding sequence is TGTGCCAGCTCCCCTCCACCGGGACAGGGGGACGCTGGTGGAAACACCATATATTTT. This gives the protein CASSPPPGQGDAGGNTIYF.